Below are 27 T cell receptor beta chains sequenced from a single sample in a study of T cell responses to AZD1222 COVID-19 vaccine. Some clones are missing from TCRdb's copy, which holds only in-frame ones; the method was immunoSEQ multiplex PCR. The profile shows 150,000 to 200,000 clones, approximately 95% of them singletons. The specimen comprised peripheral blood, sampled on day 0 of AZD1222 vaccination. All receptors come from an adult in good health.

This clone appeared a single time. The chain joins TRBV4-1 to TRBJ1-5; D might be TRBD1 (5 bases). The V end lost 4 bases, the J end lost 3 bases, and 16 bases lay between the germline ends. The CDR3 totals 16 residues. Germline lookup yields CDR1 MGHRA and CDR2 YSYEKL. As DNA, the CDR3 is TGCGCCAGCAGCCTTTGGGAGCAGGGCGTCAATCAGCCCCAGCATTTT. Its translation is CASSLWEQGVNQPQHF.

In regard to this clone: Additional DNA sequences in this sample encode the identical CDR3. V and J are TRBV7-9 and TRBJ1-1, with D perhaps TRBD1 (6 bases). The germline V and J ends were trimmed by 0 bases and 5 bases, with 7 bases remaining between them. CDR1 and CDR2 (germline): SEHNR, FQNEAQ (reference sequence). This CDR3 is built from 13 residues. This CDR3 is CASSLAQGTEAFF. In DNA, the CDR3 is TGTGCCAGCAGCTTAGCGCAGGGGACTGAAGCTTTCTTT.

This chain connects TRBV28 to TRBJ2-7; D not resolved. The CDR3 consists of 14 residues. The V gene's germline CDR1 is MDHEN and CDR2 SYDVKM. V lost 6 bases and J 0 bases, leaving 12 bases between the germline ends. The CDR3 DNA reads as TGTGCCAGCAGATCCGACTTTTTCTCCTACGAGCAGTACTTC. This sequence encodes CASRSDFFSYEQYF.

The DNA for the CDR3 is TGTGCCAGCAGTCTTCGACTAGCGGGGGGGCCGAAATCAGAGACCCAGTACTTC. It translates to CASSLRLAGGPKSETQYF. The chain couples TRBV6-6 to TRBJ2-5; 14 nucleotides agree with TRBD2. This CDR3 spans 18 amino acids. J gave up 4 bases and V 5 bases, and 12 bases lay outside the gene matches. Germline loops: CDR1 MNHNY, CDR2 SVGAGI (reference sequence).

This clone turned up a few times. CDR3 loop: CASSVDQQPYGYTF. The CDR3 DNA reads TGTGCCAGCAGCGTAGATCAGCAACCCTATGGCTACACCTTC. The chain recombines TRBV9 with TRBJ1-2; D unresolved. This CDR3 contains 14 residues. With 0 bases removed from V and 4 bases from J, the gap between germline ends came to 10 bases. The V gene's germline CDR1 is SGDLS and CDR2 YYNGEE.

The gene calls are TRBV14 and TRBJ1-6; D not resolved. V was pared by 1 base and J by 0 bases, with 4 bases between. CDR1 SGHDN and CDR2 FVKESK come from the germline V gene. CDR3 length equals 15 residues. The CDR3 nucleotides read TGTGCCAGCAGCCAAGGGAGCTCCTATAATTCACCCCTCCACTTT. Translated: CASSQGSSYNSPLHF.

The CDR3 DNA reads as TGCGCCAGCAGCCCGGGACATCGTAGCACAGATACGCAGTATTTT. Amino acids: CASSPGHRSTDTQYF. V is TRBV5-1 and J is TRBJ2-3; possible D gene TRBD1, 6 bases. Germline V gives CDR1 SGHRS, CDR2 YFSETQ. Trimming left V 4 bases short and J 0 bases short, with 12 bases between. CDR3 length: 15 residues.

The gene calls are TRBV6-1 and TRBJ1-2, with TRBD1 matching 8 bases. The CDR3 is made up of 16 amino acids. V gave up 2 bases and J gave up 4 bases; unmatched junction bases: 9. Germline CDR1 and CDR2: MNHNS and SASEGT. The CDR3 nucleotides read TGTGCCAGCAGTGAATTTTCAGGGGGCGCGATCTATGGCTACACCTTC. Encoded protein: CASSEFSGGAIYGYTF.

The V call is TRBV19, the J call TRBJ1-2, with D tentatively TRBD1 (5 bases). CDR1 and CDR2 from the germline V gene are LNHDA and SQIVND (reference sequence). V was cut by 6 bases and J by 7 bases, with 24 bases left in between. The CDR3 is made up of 16 amino acids. The CDR3 sequence is CASSLGTTLEFSGYTF. DNA of the CDR3: TGTGCCAGTAGCCTCGGGACTACCCTAGAATTCTCTGGCTACACCTTC.

The V call is TRBV20-1, the J call TRBJ2-7; D assignment may be TRBD1 or TRBD2 (5 bases each). The V gene's germline CDR1 is DFQATT and CDR2 SNEGSKA (reference sequence). V was clipped by 0 bases and J by 7 bases, with 7 bases between them. CDR3 length: 11 amino acids. Here the CDR3 DNA reads TGCAGTGCTAGAGACAGGGAGGAGCAGTACTTC. It translates to CSARDREEQYF.

The sample holds one count of this clone. The chain combines TRBV30 with TRBJ1-3, with a tentative D call TRBD1 (5 bases). Germline V gene lookup returns CDR1 GTSNPN and CDR2 SVGIG (reference sequence). CDR3 length: 11 amino acids. The CDR3 loop is CARDGLYTIYF. The CDR3 DNA reads as TGTGCTCGGGACGGCTTATACACCATATATTTT.

The chain recombines TRBV6-5 with TRBJ2-2; 8 bases map to TRBD2. The CDR3 has 15 residues. J gave up 9 bases and V 10 bases, and 16 bases lay outside the gene matches. Germline V gene data show CDR1 as MNHEY and CDR2 as SVGAGI. The CDR3 region has the DNA TGTGCCACTCGCCCCGGGGGGGTGGATAGCCGGGAGCTGTTTTTT. This translates into CATRPGGVDSRELFF.

The chain is built from TRBV5-1 and TRBJ1-4; 7 nucleotides line up with TRBD1. CDR3 length equals 14 residues. The J segment lost 8 bases and the V segment lost 2 bases, leaving 6 bases of the junction unmatched. Germline V gene sequence: CDR1 SGHRS, CDR2 YFSETQ. The CDR3 DNA reads as TGCGCCAGCAGCTTAGGACAGGAAGGGGAAAAACTGTTTTTT. It is translated as CASSLGQEGEKLFF.

To note about this clone: The same CDR3 can be traced to other DNA sequences in this sample. This chain joins TRBV12-3 or TRBV12-4 and TRBJ1-1; D ambiguous. The CDR3 length is 13 residues. V dropped 0 bases and J dropped 1 base, with 3 bases sitting between them. CDR3 in amino acids: CASSLARNTEAFF. In nucleotides, the CDR3 is TGTGCCAGCAGTTTAGCCAGGAACACTGAAGCTTTCTTT.

DNA for the CDR3: TGTGCCACCAGCCGGAGGGTGGGGAGGGGCACTGAAGCTTTCTTT. Protein sequence: CATSRRVGRGTEAFF. V and J are TRBV15 and TRBJ1-1; the D gene is possibly TRBD1 (5 bases). The CDR3 is made up of 15 amino acids. Germline V gives CDR1 LNHNV, CDR2 YYDKDF (reference sequence). V lost 5 bases, J lost 4 bases, and 17 bases lay in between.

The V call is TRBV18, the J call TRBJ1-2, with D perhaps TRBD1 (6 bases). CDR1 is KGHSH and CDR2 is LQKENI in the germline V gene. The CDR3 is made up of 11 amino acids. V was shortened by 3 bases and J by 8 bases, with 7 bases between the two germline ends. DNA of the CDR3: TGTGCCAGCTCACCCGGACAGGGCTACACCTTC. Translated: CASSPGQGYTF.

The CDR3 region has the DNA TGTGCCAGCCGCTTGACACCGGGCAGCTCTGGAAACACCATATATTTT. This translates into CASRLTPGSSGNTIYF. The V and J genes are TRBV2 and TRBJ1-3; no definite D call. The germline V gene has CDR1 SNHLY and CDR2 FYNNEI. Trimming stripped 8 bases from V and 0 bases from J, with 17 bases between. The CDR3 length is 16 residues.

The chain uses TRBV6-5 and TRBJ1-5; TRBD1 might be the D (5 bases). Germline V gene data show CDR1 as MNHEY and CDR2 as SVGAGI. The CDR3 totals 14 residues. V was shortened by 2 bases and J by 5 bases, with 10 bases between the two germline ends. The CDR3, as DNA: TGTGCCAGCAGTTACACCCAGGGTTATCAGCCCCAGCATTTT. This gives the protein CASSYTQGYQPQHF.

The chain recombines TRBV2 with TRBJ2-7, with a weak D call TRBD1 (5 bases). Germline CDR1 is SNHLY and CDR2 is FYNNEI. The CDR3 is made up of 14 amino acids. V lost 10 bases, J lost 4 bases, and 20 bases lay in between. In nucleotides, the CDR3 is TGTGCCACCTCAATGGGGCAGCCAACGTACGAGCAGTACTTC. Translated: CATSMGQPTYEQYF.

The rearrangement uses TRBV28 and TRBJ2-2; maybe TRBD2 (6 bases). The CDR3 length is 15 residues. Per germline, CDR1 MDHEN and CDR2 SYDVKM. The V and J ends lost 8 bases and 4 bases respectively, with 17 bases between them. The CDR3 protein is CASDPGTRATGELFF. DNA of the CDR3: TGTGCCAGCGATCCTGGGACTCGGGCCACCGGGGAGCTGTTTTTT.

This chain uses TRBV6-1 with TRBJ2-1; maybe TRBD2 (5 bases). The CDR3 loop spans 15 amino acids. The germline V and J ends were trimmed by 3 bases and 0 bases, with 9 bases remaining between them. The germline V gene encodes CDR1 MNHNS and CDR2 SASEGT. The CDR3 loop is CASSDGVGSYNEQFF. The DNA of the CDR3 is TGTGCCAGCAGTGACGGGGTAGGCTCCTACAATGAGCAGTTCTTC.

This clone appeared a few times. CDR3 nucleotides: TGCGCCAGCAGCATGGGACTCGGATACGAGCAGTACTTC. It encodes CASSMGLGYEQYF. The chain recombines TRBV5-1 with TRBJ2-7; perhaps TRBD2 as D (6 bases). V was cut by 4 bases and J by 4 bases, with 12 bases left in between. Germline assignment: CDR1 SGHRS and CDR2 YFSETQ. This CDR3 is 13 amino acids long.

The chain joins TRBV7-6 to TRBJ2-7, with 7 bases that match TRBD1. The V and J ends lost 5 bases and 0 bases, in that order; junction bases with no gene match: 7. From germline, CDR1 is SGHVS and CDR2 FNYEAQ. There are 15 residues in the CDR3. The CDR3 loop is CASSVLRDSSYEQYF. Here the CDR3 DNA reads TGTGCCAGCAGCGTACTCCGGGACAGCTCCTACGAGCAGTACTTC.

The chain employs TRBV2 and TRBJ1-2; possible D gene TRBD1, 5 bases. V gave up 1 base and J gave up 3 bases, with 6 bases separating them. The CDR3 totals 13 residues. CDR1 is SNHLY, CDR2 FYNNEI, per germline. CDR3 in DNA: TGTGCCAGCAGTGAAGGGGACTACTATGGCTACACCTTC. This gives the protein CASSEGDYYGYTF.

The V and J genes are TRBV19 and TRBJ1-3; D gene uncertain. The CDR3 totals 14 residues. The V gene's germline CDR1 is LNHDA and CDR2 SQIVND (reference sequence). V was cut by 5 bases and J by 0 bases, with 8 bases left in between. The CDR3 sequence: CASSLTNSGNTIYF. The CDR3 DNA reads TGTGCCAGTAGTCTGACAAACTCTGGAAACACCATATATTTT.

The chain uses TRBV11-3 and TRBJ2-1; D is perhaps TRBD1 or TRBD2 (5 bases each). The CDR3 is made up of 14 amino acids. Germline CDR1 SGHNT, CDR2 YENEEA. Trimming shortened V by 1 base and J by 5 bases, and 9 bases separated the two germline ends. CDR3 in DNA: TGTGCCAGCAGCTTAGGAGGGACCCACAATGAGCAGTTCTTC. It is translated as CASSLGGTHNEQFF.

The chain is built from TRBV11-2 and TRBJ2-7; TRBD1 or TRBD2 may be the D gene (5 bases each). V shed 5 bases and J shed 0 bases, with 8 bases lying between them. Germline-derived CDR1 and CDR2 are SGHAT and FQNNGV. The CDR3 has 13 amino acids. CDR3 region: CASSPGSSYEQYF. Here the CDR3 DNA reads TGTGCCAGCAGCCCAGGGAGCTCCTACGAGCAGTACTTC.